This T cell receptor beta chain was retrieved from a study of OX40 agonist ivuxolimab in advanced cancers. This CDR3 comprises 13 residues. CDR1 and CDR2 (germline): MNHNS, SASEGT. V was shortened by 7 bases and J by 0 bases, with 9 bases between the two germline ends. The assay was immunoSEQ multiplex PCR, and TCRdb's table has in-frame clones only and misses some. The repertoire consists of some 68,000 clones, with approximately 86% occurring once and the leading ten covering around 1%. Sequencing used CD4+ or CD8+ T cells sorted from blood, obtained in a trial of the OX40 agonist ivuxolimab. J is TRBJ2-5 and V is TRBV6-1, with D possibly TRBD1 on 5 matching bases. This sequence was found in an adult with an advanced solid tumor such as melanoma, head and neck, liver or kidney cancer. The CDR3 protein is CASTDSYQETQYF. The CDR3 DNA follows: TGTGCCAGCACTGACAGCTACCAAGAGACCCAGTACTTC.